This T cell receptor beta chain came from a study of blood T cell repertoires in COVID-19. Assay used: immunoSEQ multiplex PCR; TCRdb lists only in-frame clones, some missing. The table shows about 320,000 clones, with 89% occurring only once. What was sequenced was peripheral blood. The origin of this receptor is a woman aged 25 to 39 with COVID-19, enrolled during active disease.

CDR3 sequence (DNA): TGCGCCAGCAGCCCCGGGGGGACAGGGGGCGCGGCAGATACGCAGTATTTT. Amino acid sequence: CASSPGGTGGAADTQYF. This chain joins TRBV5-1 and TRBJ2-3; 12 nucleotides line up with TRBD1. The V gene's germline CDR1 is SGHRS and CDR2 YFSETQ. Germline trimming cut 4 bases from V and 4 bases from J; bases unmatched to any gene: 10. The CDR3 consists of 17 residues.